Presented here are 21 T cell receptor beta chains from one specimen sequenced in a study of shared clonotypes between healthy human individuals. Produced via immunoSEQ multiplex PCR; TCRdb's table is partial and in-frame only. The data hold about a million clones, with over 60% observed a single time. The sequenced sample was memory CD4+ T cells sorted from blood. Noted subset: CD45RA-negative fraction. The source of these receptors is a man in his late teens or twenties in good health.

This clone was counted between two and nine times. The chain carries TRBV19 and TRBJ1-6; possible D gene TRBD1, 6 bases. V was pared by 3 bases and J by 7 bases, with 13 bases between. Germline V lookup: CDR1 LNHDA, CDR2 SQIVND (reference sequence). CDR3 length: 15 amino acids. CDR3 DNA: TGTGCCAGTAGTATCTCGACAGGAGGAAATTCACCCCTCCACTTT. Its translation: CASSISTGGNSPLHF.

The chain joins TRBV19 to TRBJ2-3; D is possibly TRBD2 (5 bases). This CDR3 contains 15 residues. V lost 3 bases, J lost 7 bases, and 17 bases lay in between. Germline loops: CDR1 LNHDA, CDR2 SQIVND (reference sequence). The CDR3 sequence: CASSILPRDFNTQYF. The DNA of the CDR3 is TGTGCCAGTAGTATCCTACCCCGGGATTTCAATACGCAGTATTTT.

This clone has a single count. The chain employs TRBV29-1 and TRBJ1-5, with 7 bases that match TRBD1. This CDR3 is built from 14 residues. Germline-derived CDR1 and CDR2 are SQVTM and ANQGSEA. Germline trimming cut 4 bases from V and 2 bases from J; bases unmatched to any gene: 5. CDR3 residues: CSVGQGTGNQPQHF. Here the CDR3 DNA reads TGCAGCGTTGGACAGGGAACGGGCAATCAGCCCCAGCATTTT.

J is TRBJ1-1 and V is TRBV30; tentatively, D is TRBD1 (6 bases). Germline V gene data show CDR1 as GTSNPN and CDR2 as SVGIG (reference sequence). The germline V and J ends were trimmed by 4 bases and 3 bases, with 15 bases remaining between them. This CDR3 is 14 amino acids long. CDR3 nucleotide sequence: TGTGCCTGGACCTCACAGGGATTGGACACTGAAGCTTTCTTT. Residues: CAWTSQGLDTEAFF.

This chain links TRBV19 with TRBJ2-4; D is possibly TRBD1 (6 bases). The V gene lost 8 bases and the J gene lost 10 bases, with 18 bases spanning the gap. CDR1 and CDR2 (germline): LNHDA, SQIVND (reference sequence). This CDR3 contains 13 residues. CDR3 sequence (DNA): TGTGCCAGTGCTCTGGGACATGGGGATATTCAGTACTTC. As protein: CASALGHGDIQYF.

The chain is built from TRBV10-3 and TRBJ2-5; D may be TRBD2 (6 bases). CDR1 and CDR2 from the germline V gene are ENHRY and SYGVKD. The CDR3 totals 15 residues. Deletions cut 3 bases from V and 4 bases from J, with 15 bases between. The DNA for the CDR3 is TGTGCCATCAGTGAAGGATCCGGGACTGGAGAGACCCAGTACTTC. Its translation: CAISEGSGTGETQYF.

The V gene is TRBV30, the J gene TRBJ2-1, with TRBD1 identical over 7 bases. CDR1 GTSNPN and CDR2 SVGIG come from the germline V gene (reference sequence). J lost 0 bases, V lost 3 bases, and 8 bases had no gene match. The CDR3 has 16 residues. Here the CDR3 reads CAWRRGQASSYNEQFF. As DNA, the CDR3 is TGTGCCTGGAGACGAGGACAGGCGAGCTCCTACAATGAGCAGTTCTTC.

This rearrangement joins TRBV7-2 to TRBJ2-7, with 9 bases matching TRBD2. Per the germline V gene, CDR1 is SGHTA and CDR2 is FQGNSA. The CDR3 has 15 amino acids. Trimming cost V 0 bases and J 5 bases; bases outside gene matches: 5. The chain's CDR3 is CASSLASGSTNEQYF. The CDR3 nucleotides are TGTGCCAGCAGCTTAGCTAGCGGGAGTACCAACGAGCAGTACTTC.

A few counts support this clone. The CDR3 coding sequence is TGTGCCAGCAGTACAGGGGTCGAGGCCGGGGAGCTGTTTTTT. The encoded protein is CASSTGVEAGELFF. The chain recombines TRBV7-3 with TRBJ2-2; 7 positions agree with TRBD1. CDR1 is SGHTA and CDR2 is FQGTGA in the germline V gene. Trimming removed 6 bases from V and 6 bases from J; junction bases left unmatched: 7. The CDR3 sequence is 14 residues long. Based on the CDR3 plus reference TRBV7-3 and TRBJ2-2, the full variable domain is GAGVSQTPSNKVTEKGKYVELRCDPISGHTALYWYRQSLGQGPEFLIYFQGTGAADDSGLPNDRFFAVRPEGSVSTLKIQRTERGDSAVYLCASSTGVEAGELFFGEGSRLTVL.

The chain couples TRBV18 to TRBJ2-7, with D possibly being TRBD2 (5 bases). The V and J ends lost 0 bases and 2 bases respectively, with 11 bases between them. The CDR3 runs 15 residues. The V gene's germline CDR1 is KGHSH and CDR2 LQKENI. This CDR3 reads CASSPPGAVAYEQYF. The CDR3 region has the DNA TGTGCCAGCTCACCACCGGGAGCGGTCGCCTACGAGCAGTACTTC.

The chain joins TRBV5-5 to TRBJ1-6, with TRBD1 as a possible D gene (5 bases). The germline gives CDR1 SGHKS, CDR2 YYEKEE (reference sequence). The CDR3 consists of 15 residues. Trimming left V 0 bases short and J 6 bases short, with 10 bases between. CDR3 amino acids: CASSLVRGANSPLHF. The CDR3 DNA reads as TGTGCCAGCAGCTTGGTGCGGGGCGCTAATTCACCCCTCCACTTT.

This clone was seen only once. CDR3 amino acids: CASSVTSGRAGEQYF. The CDR3 DNA sequence: TGTGCCAGCAGCGTGACTAGCGGGAGGGCCGGCGAGCAGTACTTC. This chain uses TRBV2 with TRBJ2-7, with 14 bases lining up with TRBD2. The CDR3 is 15 residues long. Germline values: CDR1 SNHLY, CDR2 FYNNEI. V lost 6 bases and J lost 6; bases outside the gene matches: 7.

This clone was picked up a small number of times. This rearrangement joins TRBV2 to TRBJ1-6, with 7 nucleotides matching TRBD1. The germline V gene has CDR1 SNHLY and CDR2 FYNNEI. The CDR3 contains 20 residues. Germline trimming cut 2 bases from V and 1 base from J; bases unmatched to any gene: 14. CDR3 coding DNA: TGTGCCAGCAGTGAAAAGGGGGCAGGGGCAAGGAATTCCTATAATTCACCCCTCCACTTT. Protein: CASSEKGAGARNSYNSPLHF.

This clone was found once. Distinct nucleotide sequences in the sample also encode this CDR3. The chain joins TRBV7-9 to TRBJ2-1; TRBD2 agrees at 10 bases. CDR1 and CDR2 (germline): SEHNR, FQNEAQ (reference sequence). This CDR3 has 15 amino acids. V lost 2 bases, J lost 4 bases, and 2 bases stayed unmatched. The CDR3 is CASSLTSGNYNEQFF. The DNA for the CDR3 is TGTGCCAGCAGCTTAACTAGCGGGAATTACAATGAGCAGTTCTTC.

The chain has TRBV30 and TRBJ2-5; D remains unclear. Trimming took 2 bases from V and 6 from J, leaving 10 bases between them. The germline CDR1 and CDR2 sequences are GTSNPN and SVGIG (reference sequence). The CDR3 has 12 residues. The CDR3 spells CAWSSLGKTQYF. The CDR3 region has the DNA TGTGCCTGGAGTTCGTTAGGGAAGACCCAGTACTTC.

The V call is TRBV5-6, the J call TRBJ2-5; 7 bases match TRBD1. Germline loops: CDR1 SGHDT, CDR2 YYEEEE. V shed 2 bases, J shed 9 bases, and the junction held 4 bases outside the gene matches. CDR3 length: 12 residues. The CDR3 DNA is TGTGCCAGCAGCTTCGACCAGGGGGCCCAGTACTTC. Translation gives CASSFDQGAQYF.

The gene calls are TRBV28 and TRBJ1-2; no firm D call. In germline, CDR1 is MDHEN, CDR2 SYDVKM. Trimming removed 7 bases at V and 0 bases at J, with 9 bases between. CDR3 length: 13 residues. The CDR3 DNA is TGTGCCAGCACGGAGCCTGCTAACTATGGCTACACCTTC. Its protein is CASTEPANYGYTF.

The chain joins TRBV11-3 to TRBJ1-6; D remains ambiguous. Per germline, CDR1 SGHNT and CDR2 YENEEA. V was shortened by 5 bases and J by 7 bases, with 9 bases between the two germline ends. The CDR3 contains 13 residues. CDR3 protein: CASSQVTNSPLHF. CDR3 coding DNA: TGTGCCAGCAGCCAGGTCACCAATTCACCCCTCCACTTT.

The chain carries TRBV25-1 and TRBJ1-6; TRBD1 agrees at 10 bases. Germline-derived CDR1 and CDR2 are MGHDK and SYGVNS. The CDR3 runs 17 residues. Losses at the gene ends were 3 bases for V and 1 base for J; bases not matched to a gene: 3. In nucleotides, the CDR3 is TGTGCCAGCAGTGACCGACAGGGGGCTTCCTATAATTCACCCCTCCACTTT. As protein: CASSDRQGASYNSPLHF.

The gene calls are TRBV15 and TRBJ2-2; unclear D gene. This CDR3 is 16 amino acids long. From germline, CDR1 is LNHNV and CDR2 YYDKDF (reference sequence). V dropped 2 bases and J dropped 0 bases, with 10 bases sitting between them. CDR3 residues: CATSRRWAANTGELFF. In nucleotides, the CDR3 is TGTGCCACCAGCAGAAGGTGGGCGGCGAACACCGGGGAGCTGTTTTTT. Combining the CDR3 with reference TRBV15 and TRBJ2-2 gives the whole variable domain DAMVIQNPRYQVTQFGKPVTLSCSQTLNHNVMYWYQQKSSQAPKLLFHYYDKDFNNEADTPDNFQSRRPNTSFCFLDIRSPGLGDTAMYLCATSRRWAANTGELFFGEGSRLTVL.

V and J are TRBV5-1 and TRBJ2-3, with a tentative D call TRBD2 (5 bases). The CDR3 extends over 15 amino acids. V was trimmed by 0 bases and J by 0 bases, leaving 8 bases between them. Germline CDR1 reads SGHRS; CDR2 reads YFSETQ. The CDR3 region is CASSLVGLSTDTQYF. In DNA, the CDR3 is TGCGCCAGCAGCTTGGTTGGACTGAGCACAGATACGCAGTATTTT.